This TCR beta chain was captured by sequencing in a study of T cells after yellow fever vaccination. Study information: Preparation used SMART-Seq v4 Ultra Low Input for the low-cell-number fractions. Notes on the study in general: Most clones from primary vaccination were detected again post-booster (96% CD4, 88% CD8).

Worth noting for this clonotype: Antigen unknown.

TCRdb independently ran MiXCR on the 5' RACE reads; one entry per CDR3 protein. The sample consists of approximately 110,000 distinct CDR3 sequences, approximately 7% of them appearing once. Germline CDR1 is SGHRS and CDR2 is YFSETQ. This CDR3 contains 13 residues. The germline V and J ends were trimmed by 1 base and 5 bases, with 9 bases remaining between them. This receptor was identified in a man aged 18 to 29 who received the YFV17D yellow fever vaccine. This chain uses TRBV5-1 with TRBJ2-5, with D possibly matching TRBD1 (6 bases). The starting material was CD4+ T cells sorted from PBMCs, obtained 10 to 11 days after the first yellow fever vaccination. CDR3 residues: CASSLTQGETQYF. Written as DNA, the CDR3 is TGCGCCAGCAGCTTGACCCAGGGGGAGACCCAGTACTTC.